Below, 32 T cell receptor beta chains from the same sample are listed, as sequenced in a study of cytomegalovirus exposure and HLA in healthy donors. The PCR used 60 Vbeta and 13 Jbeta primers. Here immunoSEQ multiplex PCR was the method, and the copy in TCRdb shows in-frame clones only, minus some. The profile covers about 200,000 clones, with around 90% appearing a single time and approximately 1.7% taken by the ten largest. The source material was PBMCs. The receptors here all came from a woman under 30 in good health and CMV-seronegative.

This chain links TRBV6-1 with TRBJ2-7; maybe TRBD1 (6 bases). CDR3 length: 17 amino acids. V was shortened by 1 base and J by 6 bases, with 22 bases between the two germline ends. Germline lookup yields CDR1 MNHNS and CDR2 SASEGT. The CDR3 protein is CASSEDGRGGPPAEQYF. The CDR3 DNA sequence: TGTGCCAGCAGTGAAGATGGCAGGGGCGGACCACCCGCCGAGCAGTACTTC.

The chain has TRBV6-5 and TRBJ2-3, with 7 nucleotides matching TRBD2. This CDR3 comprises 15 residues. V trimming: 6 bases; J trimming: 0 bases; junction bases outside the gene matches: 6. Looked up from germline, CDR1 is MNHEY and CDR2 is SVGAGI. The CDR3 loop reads CASSQRRESTDTQYF. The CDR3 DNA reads TGTGCCAGCAGCCAACGGCGGGAGAGCACAGATACGCAGTATTTT.

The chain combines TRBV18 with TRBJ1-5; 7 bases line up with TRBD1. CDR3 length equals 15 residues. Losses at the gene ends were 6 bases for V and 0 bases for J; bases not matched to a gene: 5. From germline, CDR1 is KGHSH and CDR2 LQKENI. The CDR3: CASSRTGDSNQPQHF. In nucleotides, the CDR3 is TGTGCCAGCTCCCGGACAGGAGATAGCAATCAGCCCCAGCATTTT.

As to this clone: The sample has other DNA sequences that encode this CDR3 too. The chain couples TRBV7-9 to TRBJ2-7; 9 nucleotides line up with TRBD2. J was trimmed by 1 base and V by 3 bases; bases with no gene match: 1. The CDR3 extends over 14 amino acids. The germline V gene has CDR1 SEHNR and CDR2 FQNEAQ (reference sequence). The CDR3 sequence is CASSFSGRSYEQYF. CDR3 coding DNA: TGTGCCAGCAGCTTCAGCGGGAGGTCCTACGAGCAGTACTTC.

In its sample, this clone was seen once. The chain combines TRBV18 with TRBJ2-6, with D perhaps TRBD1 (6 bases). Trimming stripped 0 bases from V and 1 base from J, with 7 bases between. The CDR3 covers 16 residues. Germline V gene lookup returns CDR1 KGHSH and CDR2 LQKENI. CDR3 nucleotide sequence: TGTGCCAGCTCACCACCAGACAGGTCTGGGGCCAACGTCCTGACTTTC. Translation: CASSPPDRSGANVLTF.

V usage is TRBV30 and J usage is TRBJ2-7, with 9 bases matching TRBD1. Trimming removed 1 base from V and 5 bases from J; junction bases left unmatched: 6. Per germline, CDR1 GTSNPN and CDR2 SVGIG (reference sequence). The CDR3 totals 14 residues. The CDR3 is CAWSAGQGRDEQYF. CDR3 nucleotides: TGTGCCTGGAGTGCGGGACAGGGTCGCGACGAGCAGTACTTC.

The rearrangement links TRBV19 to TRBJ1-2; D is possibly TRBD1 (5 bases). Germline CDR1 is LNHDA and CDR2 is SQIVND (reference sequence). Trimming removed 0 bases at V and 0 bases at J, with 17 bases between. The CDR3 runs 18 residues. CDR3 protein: CASSIEGDLPLANYGYTF. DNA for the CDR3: TGTGCCAGTAGTATAGAGGGGGACTTACCCTTAGCTAACTATGGCTACACCTTC.

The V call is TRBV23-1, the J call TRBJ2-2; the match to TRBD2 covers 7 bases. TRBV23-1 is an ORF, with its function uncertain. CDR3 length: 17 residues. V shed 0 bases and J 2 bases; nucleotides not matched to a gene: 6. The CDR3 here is CASSQSELAENTGELFF. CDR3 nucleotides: TGCGCCAGCAGTCAATCCGAGCTAGCGGAAAACACCGGGGAGCTGTTTTTT.

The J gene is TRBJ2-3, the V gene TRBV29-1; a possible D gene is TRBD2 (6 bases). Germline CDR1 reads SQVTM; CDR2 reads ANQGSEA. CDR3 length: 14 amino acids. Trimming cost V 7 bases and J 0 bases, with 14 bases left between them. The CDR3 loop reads CSGDLAESTDTQYF. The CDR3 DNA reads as TGCAGCGGAGACTTAGCGGAGAGCACAGATACGCAGTATTTT.

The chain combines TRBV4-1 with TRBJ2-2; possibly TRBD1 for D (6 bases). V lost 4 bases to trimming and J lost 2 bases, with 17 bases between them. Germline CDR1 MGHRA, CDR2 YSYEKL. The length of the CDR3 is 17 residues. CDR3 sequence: CASSPSPPGQNTGELFF. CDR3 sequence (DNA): TGCGCCAGCAGCCCCTCGCCCCCGGGACAAAACACCGGGGAGCTGTTTTTT.

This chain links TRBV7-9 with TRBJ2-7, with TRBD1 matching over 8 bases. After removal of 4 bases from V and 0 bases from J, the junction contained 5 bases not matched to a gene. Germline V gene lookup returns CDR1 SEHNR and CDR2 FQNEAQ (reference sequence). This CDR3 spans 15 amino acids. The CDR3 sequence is CASSSRDRSSYEQYF. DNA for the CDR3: TGTGCCAGCAGCTCTCGGGACAGGAGCTCCTACGAGCAGTACTTC.

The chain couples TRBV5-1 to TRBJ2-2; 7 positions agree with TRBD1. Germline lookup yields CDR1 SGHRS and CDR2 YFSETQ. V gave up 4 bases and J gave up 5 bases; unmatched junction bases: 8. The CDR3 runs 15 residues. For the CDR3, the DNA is TGCGCCAGCAGCCACACCGGGACAGCGACCGGGGAGCTGTTTTTT. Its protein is CASSHTGTATGELFF.

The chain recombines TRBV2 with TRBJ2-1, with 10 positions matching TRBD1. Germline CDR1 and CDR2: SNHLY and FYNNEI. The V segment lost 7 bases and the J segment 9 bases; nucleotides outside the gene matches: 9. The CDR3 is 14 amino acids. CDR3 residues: CASTGQGVSFEQFF. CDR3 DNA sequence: TGTGCCAGCACTGGACAGGGGGTCTCGTTTGAGCAGTTCTTC.

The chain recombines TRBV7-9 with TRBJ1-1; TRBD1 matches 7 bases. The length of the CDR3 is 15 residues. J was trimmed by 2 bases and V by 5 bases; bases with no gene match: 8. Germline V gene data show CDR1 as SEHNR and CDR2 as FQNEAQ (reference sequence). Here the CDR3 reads CASSRGQPGNTEAFF. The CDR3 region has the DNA TGTGCCAGCAGCCGGGGACAGCCAGGCAACACTGAAGCTTTCTTT.

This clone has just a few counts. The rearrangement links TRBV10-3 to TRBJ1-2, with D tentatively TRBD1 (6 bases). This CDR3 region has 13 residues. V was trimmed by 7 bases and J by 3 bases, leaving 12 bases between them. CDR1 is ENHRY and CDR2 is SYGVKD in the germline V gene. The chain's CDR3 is CAITGETYYGYTF. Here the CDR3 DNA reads TGTGCCATCACAGGGGAAACCTACTATGGCTACACCTTC.

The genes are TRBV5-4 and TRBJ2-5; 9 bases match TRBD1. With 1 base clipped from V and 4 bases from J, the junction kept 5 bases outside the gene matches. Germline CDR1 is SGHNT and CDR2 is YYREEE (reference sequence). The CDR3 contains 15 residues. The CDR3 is CASSLKQGAGETQYF. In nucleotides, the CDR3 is TGTGCCAGCAGCTTGAAACAGGGGGCGGGAGAGACCCAGTACTTC.

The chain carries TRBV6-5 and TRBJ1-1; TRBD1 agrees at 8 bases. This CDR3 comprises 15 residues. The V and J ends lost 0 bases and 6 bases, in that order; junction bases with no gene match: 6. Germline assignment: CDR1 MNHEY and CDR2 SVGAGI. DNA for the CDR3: TGTGCCAGCAGTTACTCGAAACAGGGGGGGGCTGAAGCTTTCTTT. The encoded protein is CASSYSKQGGAEAFF.

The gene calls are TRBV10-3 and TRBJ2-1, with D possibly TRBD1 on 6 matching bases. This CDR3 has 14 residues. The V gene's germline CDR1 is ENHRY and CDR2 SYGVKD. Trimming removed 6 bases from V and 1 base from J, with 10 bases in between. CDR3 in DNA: TGTGCCATCAGGGCCGGGACATCCTACAATGAGCAGTTCTTC. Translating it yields CAIRAGTSYNEQFF.

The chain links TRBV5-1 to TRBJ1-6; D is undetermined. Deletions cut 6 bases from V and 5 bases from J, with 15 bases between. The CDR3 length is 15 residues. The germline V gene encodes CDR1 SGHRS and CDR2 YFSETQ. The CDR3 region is CASTLQNTNNSPLHF. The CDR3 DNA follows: TGCGCCAGCACCCTACAGAATACCAATAATTCACCCCTCCACTTT.

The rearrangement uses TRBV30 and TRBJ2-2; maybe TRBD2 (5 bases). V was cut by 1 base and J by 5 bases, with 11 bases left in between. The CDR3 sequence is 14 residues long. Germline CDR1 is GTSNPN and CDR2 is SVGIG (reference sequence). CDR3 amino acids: CAWSEDPGTGELFF. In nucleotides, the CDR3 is TGTGCCTGGAGTGAAGACCCGGGAACCGGGGAGCTGTTTTTT. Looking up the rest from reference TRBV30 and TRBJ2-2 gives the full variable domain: SQTIHQWPATLVQPVGSPLSLECTVEGTSNPNLYWYRQAAGRGLQLLFYSVGIGQISSEVPQNLSASRPQDRQFILSSKKLLLSDSGFYLCAWSEDPGTGELFFGEGSRLTVL.

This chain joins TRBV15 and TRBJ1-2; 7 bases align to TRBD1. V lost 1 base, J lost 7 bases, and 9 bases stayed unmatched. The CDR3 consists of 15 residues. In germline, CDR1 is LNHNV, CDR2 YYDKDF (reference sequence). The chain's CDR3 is CATSRGGTAPGGYTF. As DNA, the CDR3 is TGTGCCACCAGCAGAGGCGGGACAGCACCGGGTGGCTACACCTTC.

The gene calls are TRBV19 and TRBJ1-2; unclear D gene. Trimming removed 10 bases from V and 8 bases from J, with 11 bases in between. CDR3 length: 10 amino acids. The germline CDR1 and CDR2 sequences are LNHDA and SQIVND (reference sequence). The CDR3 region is CATRAGGYTF. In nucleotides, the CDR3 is TGTGCCACCCGGGCGGGCGGCTACACCTTC.

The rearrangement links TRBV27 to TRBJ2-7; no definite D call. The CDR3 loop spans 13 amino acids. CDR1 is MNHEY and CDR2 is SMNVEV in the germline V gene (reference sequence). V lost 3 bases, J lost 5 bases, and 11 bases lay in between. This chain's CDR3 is CASSFLPFHEQYF. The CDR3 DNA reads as TGTGCCAGCAGTTTTCTCCCCTTCCACGAGCAGTACTTC.

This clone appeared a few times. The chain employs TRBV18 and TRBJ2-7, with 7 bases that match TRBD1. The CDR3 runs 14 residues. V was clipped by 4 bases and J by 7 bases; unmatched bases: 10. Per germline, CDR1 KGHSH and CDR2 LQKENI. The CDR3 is CASSRDGVRGEQYF. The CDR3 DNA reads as TGTGCCAGCTCACGGGACGGGGTCAGGGGGGAGCAGTACTTC.

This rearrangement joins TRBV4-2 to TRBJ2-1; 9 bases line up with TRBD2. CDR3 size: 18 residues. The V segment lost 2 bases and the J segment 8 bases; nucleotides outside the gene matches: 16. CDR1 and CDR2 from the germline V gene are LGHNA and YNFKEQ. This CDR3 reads CASSQIGVRRGGKDEQFF. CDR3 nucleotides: TGTGCCAGCAGCCAAATAGGGGTTCGGCGGGGGGGCAAGGATGAGCAGTTCTTC.

As DNA, the CDR3 is TGTGCCAGCAGCCAAGATCCCCCAGGGGGCAATCAGCCCCAGCATTTT. It is translated as CASSQDPPGGNQPQHF. This sequence joins TRBV4-2 and TRBJ1-5; perhaps TRBD1 as D (6 bases). This CDR3 has 16 residues. V was shortened by 0 bases and J by 2 bases, with 11 bases between the two germline ends. Germline V gives CDR1 LGHNA, CDR2 YNFKEQ.

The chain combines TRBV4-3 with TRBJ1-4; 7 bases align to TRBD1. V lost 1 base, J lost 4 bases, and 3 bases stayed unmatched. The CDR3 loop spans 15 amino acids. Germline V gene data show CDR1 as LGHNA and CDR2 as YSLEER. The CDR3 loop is CASSQGDRDNEKLFF. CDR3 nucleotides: TGCGCCAGCAGCCAAGGAGACAGGGATAATGAAAAACTGTTTTTT.

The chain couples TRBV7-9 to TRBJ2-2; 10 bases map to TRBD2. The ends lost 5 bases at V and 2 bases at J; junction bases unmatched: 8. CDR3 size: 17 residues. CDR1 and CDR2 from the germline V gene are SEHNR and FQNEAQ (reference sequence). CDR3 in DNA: TGTGCCAGCAGCCCAGGACTAGCGGTTCCTAACACCGGGGAGCTGTTTTTT. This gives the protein CASSPGLAVPNTGELFF.

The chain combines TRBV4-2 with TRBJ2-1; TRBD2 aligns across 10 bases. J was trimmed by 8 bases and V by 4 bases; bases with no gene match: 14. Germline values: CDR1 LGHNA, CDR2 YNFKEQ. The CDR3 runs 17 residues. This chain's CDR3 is CASSPHWGSGGEDEQFF. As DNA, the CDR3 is TGTGCCAGCAGCCCCCATTGGGGCAGCGGGGGGGAGGATGAGCAGTTCTTC.

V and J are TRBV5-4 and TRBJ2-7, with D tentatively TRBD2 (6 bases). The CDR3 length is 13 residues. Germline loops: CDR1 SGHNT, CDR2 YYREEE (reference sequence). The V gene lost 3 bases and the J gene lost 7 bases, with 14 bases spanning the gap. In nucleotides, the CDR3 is TGTGCCAGCAGCTGGGACTCCGCGGGTGAGCAGTACTTC. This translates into CASSWDSAGEQYF.

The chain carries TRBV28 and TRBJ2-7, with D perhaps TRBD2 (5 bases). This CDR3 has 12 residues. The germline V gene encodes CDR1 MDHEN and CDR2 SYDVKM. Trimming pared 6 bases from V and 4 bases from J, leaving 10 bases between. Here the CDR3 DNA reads TGTGCCAGCAGGTTAGAGGGTTACGAGCAGTACTTC. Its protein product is CASRLEGYEQYF.

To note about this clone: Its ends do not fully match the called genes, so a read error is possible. CDR3 in DNA: TGTGCTAGTGATTTGGGTACCGGTCTAAGGACAGGGATTGAGGAGACCCAGTACTTC. This gives the protein CASDLGTGLRTGIEETQYF. This chain joins TRBV12-5 and TRBJ2-5, with 8 bases that match TRBD1. The germline gives CDR1 LGHNT, CDR2 FRNRAP. This CDR3 is built from 19 residues.